Following are 27 T cell receptor beta chains from one sample sequenced in a study of blood T cell repertoires in COVID-19. Data came from immunoSEQ multiplex PCR; TCRdb stores just in-frame clones and leaves some out. The sample shows some 75,000 clones, roughly 89% of them seen only once. Sequencing input: peripheral blood. The receptors derive from a man in his 60s with acute or convalescent COVID-19.

This chain uses TRBV27 with TRBJ2-2; weak D call: TRBD1 (5 bases). Germline loops: CDR1 MNHEY, CDR2 SMNVEV (reference sequence). This CDR3 region has 13 residues. Trimming took off 6 bases at V and 7 bases at J, with 12 bases between the two ends. Here the CDR3 reads CASRPQGVGELFF. The CDR3 nucleotides are TGTGCCAGCAGGCCCCAAGGGGTCGGGGAGCTGTTTTTT.

The chain is built from TRBV3-1 (or the pseudogene TRBV3-2) and TRBJ2-4, with TRBD2 matching 7 bases. The V and J ends lost 0 bases and 0 bases, in that order; junction bases with no gene match: 14. The CDR3 length is 20 residues. Germline CDR1 LGHDT, CDR2 YNNKEL (reference sequence). Here the CDR3 DNA reads TGTGCCAGCAGCCAAGATGGGGGGGGATCTACAAAACTAGCCAAAAACATTCAGTACTTC. Protein sequence: CASSQDGGGSTKLAKNIQYF.

This chain uses TRBV29-1 with TRBJ2-1; D remains unclear. V was shortened by 8 bases and J by 4 bases, with 9 bases between the two germline ends. CDR3 length: 11 residues. Germline loops: CDR1 SQVTM, CDR2 ANQGSEA. For the CDR3, the DNA is TGCAGCTCTGACACGTACAATGAGCAGTTCTTC. This codes for CSSDTYNEQFF.

The chain links TRBV6-4 to TRBJ1-5; no clear D gene. Deletions cut 8 bases from V and 5 bases from J, with 13 bases between. The CDR3 length is 13 residues. The germline CDR1 and CDR2 sequences are MRHNA and SNTAGT. This CDR3 reads CASAASWDQPQHF. As DNA, the CDR3 is TGTGCCAGCGCGGCCTCCTGGGATCAGCCCCAGCATTTT.

V usage is TRBV14 and J usage is TRBJ2-7; D is ambiguous. The germline V gene encodes CDR1 SGHDN and CDR2 FVKESK. This CDR3 is 17 amino acids long. The V end lost 0 bases, the J end lost 3 bases, and 18 bases lay between the germline ends. The DNA of the CDR3 is TGTGCCAGCAGCCAAGATACCTCGGGTAGCTTCCTCTACGAGCAGTACTTC. Its translation: CASSQDTSGSFLYEQYF.

The chain combines TRBV24-1 with TRBJ2-3, with a possible D match to TRBD1 (5 bases). V gave up 0 bases and J gave up 3 bases, with 9 bases separating them. This CDR3 has 15 residues. The V gene's germline CDR1 is KGHDR and CDR2 SFDVKD. The chain's CDR3 is CATSDLPDRTDTQYF. The CDR3 DNA sequence: TGTGCCACCAGTGATTTGCCAGACAGAACAGATACGCAGTATTTT.

The rearrangement joins TRBV24-1 to TRBJ1-2; no firm D call. Germline loops: CDR1 KGHDR, CDR2 SFDVKD. Trimming left V 3 bases short and J 8 bases short, with 12 bases between. This CDR3 contains 13 residues. CDR3 loop: CATSDPTTRGYTF. The CDR3 DNA reads as TGTGCCACCAGTGATCCAACAACGCGGGGCTACACCTTC.

This clone was found a few times. This rearrangement joins TRBV13 to TRBJ2-1; 11 nucleotides match TRBD2. The J segment lost 2 bases and the V segment lost 3 bases, leaving 6 bases of the junction unmatched. The CDR3 consists of 17 residues. Germline V CDR1 and CDR2: PRHDT, FYEKMQ (reference sequence). In DNA, the CDR3 is TGTGCCAGCAGCTTCCAACTAGCGGGAGTTGCCTACAATGAGCAGTTCTTC. Protein: CASSFQLAGVAYNEQFF. Filled out from reference TRBV13 and TRBJ2-1, the complete variable domain reads AAGVIQSPRHLIKEKRETATLKCYPIPRHDTVYWYQQGPGQDPQFLISFYEKMQSDKGSIPDRFSAQQFSDYHSELNMSSLELGDSALYFCASSFQLAGVAYNEQFFGPGTRLTVL.

The chain combines TRBV2 with TRBJ2-3; no firm D call. The CDR3 loop spans 14 amino acids. With 4 bases removed from V and 2 bases from J, the gap between germline ends came to 10 bases. Germline CDR1 SNHLY, CDR2 FYNNEI. The CDR3 sequence: CASSVPMATDTQYF. The DNA of the CDR3 is TGTGCCAGCAGTGTTCCCATGGCCACAGATACGCAGTATTTT.

The V call is TRBV24-1, the J call TRBJ1-2; 8 bases fit TRBD1. The CDR3 is 14 amino acids. Trimming took 4 bases from V and 5 from J; bases not matched to a gene: 5. Germline V gene lookup returns CDR1 KGHDR and CDR2 SFDVKD. CDR3 coding DNA: TGTGCCACCAGTGACCCAGACAGGGGATATGGCTACACCTTC. This codes for CATSDPDRGYGYTF.

The chain joins TRBV6-5 to TRBJ2-1; 9 bases map to TRBD1. The CDR3 contains 14 residues. V lost 8 bases to trimming and J lost 8 bases; unmatched junction nucleotides: 10. Germline values: CDR1 MNHEY, CDR2 SVGAGI. For the CDR3, the DNA is TGTGCCAGCTGCCGGGACAGGGCTGTTTATGAGCAGTTCTTC. This encodes CASCRDRAVYEQFF.

The chain couples TRBV6-1 to TRBJ2-7, with 8 bases lining up with TRBD2. The CDR3 length is 18 residues. Germline trimming cut 1 base from V and 2 bases from J; bases unmatched to any gene: 13. Germline V gene data show CDR1 as MNHNS and CDR2 as SASEGT. The CDR3 loop reads CASSEEPPSSGPTYEQYF. The CDR3 DNA reads as TGTGCCAGCAGTGAAGAACCACCCTCTAGCGGGCCTACCTACGAGCAGTACTTC.

V and J are TRBV20-1 and TRBJ2-7, with TRBD1 as a possible D gene (6 bases). With 7 bases removed from V and 7 bases from J, the gap between germline ends came to 11 bases. The germline gives CDR1 DFQATT, CDR2 SNEGSKA (reference sequence). The CDR3 totals 10 residues. The CDR3 sequence is CSVPGTEQYF. CDR3 nucleotides: TGCAGTGTCCCCGGGACAGAGCAGTACTTC.

V is TRBV6-5 and J is TRBJ1-3; 8 bases map to TRBD1. CDR3 length: 14 amino acids. CDR1 and CDR2 (germline): MNHEY, SVGAGI. V lost 6 bases to trimming and J lost 6 bases; unmatched junction nucleotides: 7. In DNA form, the CDR3 reads TGTGCCAGCAGAAACCCGGACAGGGCAAACACCATATATTTT. Its translation is CASRNPDRANTIYF.

The chain is built from TRBV2 and TRBJ2-2; maybe TRBD2 (5 bases). The germline V and J ends were trimmed by 7 bases and 3 bases, with 6 bases remaining between them. Germline V gives CDR1 SNHLY, CDR2 FYNNEI. The CDR3 runs to 12 residues. The CDR3 region is CASTGDTGELFF. The CDR3 nucleotides are TGTGCCAGCACCGGGGACACCGGGGAGCTGTTTTTT.

CDR3 coding DNA: TGTGCCAGTAGTATTGCGACTAGCGGAGGCGGGGATACGCAGTATTTT. Protein: CASSIATSGGGDTQYF. This chain connects TRBV19 to TRBJ2-3, with TRBD2 identical over 9 bases. The CDR3 is made up of 16 amino acids. Unmatched junction bases numbered 10, after V lost 3 bases and J lost 6 bases. CDR1 is LNHDA, CDR2 SQIVND, per germline (reference sequence).

The gene calls are TRBV25-1 and TRBJ1-6; D is unclear. The CDR3 runs to 14 residues. V was shortened by 5 bases and J by 5 bases, with 10 bases between the two germline ends. Germline V gene lookup returns CDR1 MGHDK and CDR2 SYGVNS. The CDR3, as DNA: TGTGCCAGCAGTCAAGGAGTACATAATTCACCCCTCCACTTT. Its protein product is CASSQGVHNSPLHF.

The chain links TRBV5-5 to TRBJ2-7; TRBD1 matches at 9 bases. After removal of 5 bases from V and 4 bases from J, the junction contained 7 bases not matched to a gene. Germline V gives CDR1 SGHKS, CDR2 YYEKEE (reference sequence). CDR3 length equals 14 residues. CDR3 loop: CASSLEDRGYEQYF. The CDR3 DNA follows: TGTGCCAGCAGTTTAGAGGACAGGGGTTACGAGCAGTACTTC.

This clone appeared a few times. The chain uses TRBV25-1 and TRBJ1-6, with D possibly being TRBD1 (5 bases). The ends were cut back, 2 bases at V and 7 bases at J, with 18 bases in the middle. The CDR3 length is 17 residues. CDR1 and CDR2 from the germline V gene are MGHDK and SYGVNS. The CDR3, as DNA: TGTGCCAGCAGTGAAGCCAGGGCGTCGGTGGGGAATTCACCCCTCCACTTT. Its translation: CASSEARASVGNSPLHF.

The chain couples TRBV6-1 to TRBJ1-1; tentative D call: TRBD1 (5 bases). CDR3 length equals 15 residues. Trimming shortened V by 3 bases and J by 4 bases, and 15 bases separated the two germline ends. Germline V gene lookup returns CDR1 MNHNS and CDR2 SASEGT. CDR3 coding DNA: TGTGCCAGCAGTGAGTTGGCAGGGAGGACCACTGAAGCTTTCTTT. As protein: CASSELAGRTTEAFF.

About this clone itself: Other nucleotide sequences in the sample specify the same CDR3. As DNA, the CDR3 is TGTGCCAGCAGAGAACAGGCAGATACGCAGTATTTT. Protein: CASREQADTQYF. V is TRBV11-2 and J is TRBJ2-3; the D gene is possibly TRBD1 (5 bases). The V end lost 6 bases, the J end lost 4 bases, and 8 bases lay between the germline ends. This CDR3 is built from 12 residues. Looked up from germline, CDR1 is SGHAT and CDR2 is FQNNGV.

The rearrangement uses TRBV23-1 and TRBJ2-3; D may be TRBD1 (6 bases). TRBV23-1 is given ORF status, its function remaining uncertain. V was clipped by 3 bases and J by 4 bases, with 17 bases between them. The CDR3 loop spans 16 amino acids. CDR3 DNA sequence: TGCGCCAGCAGTCACCAGGGGCGTCCCGAGCCAGATACGCAGTATTTT. Translated: CASSHQGRPEPDTQYF.

The chain uses TRBV24-1 and TRBJ2-6, with 12 bases lining up with TRBD1. The CDR3 is 17 residues long. Unmatched junction bases numbered 4, after V lost 7 bases and J lost 1 base. Per the germline V gene, CDR1 is KGHDR and CDR2 is SFDVKD. In DNA form, the CDR3 reads TGTGCCACCAGGGGACAGGGGGCGAGGTCTGGGGCCAACGTCCTGACTTTC. It yields the protein CATRGQGARSGANVLTF.

The chain is built from TRBV5-1 and TRBJ1-6; D is ambiguous. The CDR3 sequence is 15 residues long. Trimming pared 0 bases from V and 0 bases from J, leaving 4 bases between. Germline CDR1 SGHRS, CDR2 YFSETQ. In DNA, the CDR3 is TGCGCCAGCAGCTTGGACAGCTCCTATAATTCACCCCTCCACTTT. Amino acids: CASSLDSSYNSPLHF.

The rearrangement links TRBV7-9 to TRBJ1-2; D ambiguous. The CDR3 has 15 amino acids. V was trimmed by 1 base and J by 1 base, leaving 10 bases between them. CDR1 and CDR2 (germline): SEHNR, FQNEAQ (reference sequence). The CDR3 DNA follows: TGTGCCAGCAGCTTAGAGGCCGGAGGTAACTATGGCTACACCTTC. Translation gives CASSLEAGGNYGYTF.

This rearrangement joins TRBV7-6 to TRBJ1-5; TRBD1 might be the D (5 bases). CDR1 is SGHVS, CDR2 FNYEAQ, per germline. The CDR3 runs to 12 residues. The V end was cut by 2 bases, the J end by 9 bases, with 8 bases between. CDR3 bases: TGTGCCAGCAGCTTACCGGGGGGGCCCCAGCATTTT. Translated, it gives CASSLPGGPQHF.

The genes are TRBV24-1 and TRBJ2-7; a possible D gene is TRBD1 (6 bases). V was trimmed by 9 bases and J by 5 bases, leaving 16 bases between them. Germline CDR1 reads KGHDR; CDR2 reads SFDVKD. The CDR3 runs 13 residues. The CDR3: CATGGRASHEQYF. The CDR3 coding sequence is TGTGCCACCGGGGGCAGGGCTTCCCACGAGCAGTACTTC.